This T cell receptor beta chain originates from a study of blood T cells in healthy people across ages. Germline CDR1 reads SQVTM; CDR2 reads ANQGSEA. This CDR3 contains 11 residues. V was trimmed by 4 bases and J by 4 bases, leaving 7 bases between them. A J-beta primer mix and a sample-barcoded 5' primer were used in a second PCR of about 7 to 11 cycles. One entry per CDR3 protein results from TCRdb running MiXCR on the 5' RACE reads. The sample has over 750,000 distinct CDR3 sequences; roughly 25% are singletons. These data also formed part of another study, on T cells of mothers and their children.

This TCR came from a boy aged 5-17 years in good health. The rearrangement uses TRBV29-1 and TRBJ1-1; D gene unclear. Sequencing input: blood. As DNA, the CDR3 is TGCAGCGTTGTCGGGGTCACTGAAGCTTTCTTT. As protein: CSVVGVTEAFF.